This TCR beta chain is from a study of early T cells in non-severe SARS-CoV-2 infection. Study in general: Sequencing of bulk RNA from unsorted whole blood was done, without chain pairing.

Unique molecular identifiers were affixed to single, distinct cDNA molecules. Using its own MiXCR run on the 5' RACE reads, TCRdb lists one record per CDR3 protein. Among roughly 40,000 distinct CDR3 sequences listed, around 6% were seen once. Findings and caveats of the study: The matching step, a VDJdb search, favored anti-spike CD8 responses and missed private and CD4 specificities.

There are 15 residues in the CDR3. This clonotype was seen repeatedly, ten times or more. The antigen is undetermined. The chain recombines TRBV3-2 with TRBJ2-1; TRBD2 is taken as the D call from the table, unchecked against the DNA. TRBV3-2 is designated a pseudogene. The receptor's source is an adult who was a healthcare worker with PCR-confirmed SARS-CoV-2 infection or an uninfected control (not recorded which). Material: whole blood. CDR3 DNA: TGTGCCAGCAGCCCCCGGGGTAGCGGGCACAATGAGCAGTTCTTC. It translates to CASSPRGSGHNEQFF.